The next 16 T cell receptor beta chains were all read from a single sample in a study of control samples from healthy donors and cancer patients. The protocol was immunoSEQ multiplex PCR, while the TCRdb copy is restricted to in-frame clones and leaves out a portion. Of roughly 63,000 clones listed, 92% are singletons. The source material was PBMCs. The source is a man aged 40-49 years with colorectal cancer.

This clone was seen only once. This rearrangement joins TRBV6-5 to TRBJ1-1, with TRBD1 identical over 8 bases. V dropped 6 bases and J dropped 3; count of bases not matched to a gene: 9. CDR1 is MNHEY, CDR2 SVGAGI, per germline. This CDR3 is built from 15 residues. The CDR3 DNA reads as TGTGCCAGCAGCTCCTGGGCAGGGGGCGACACTGAAGCTTTCTTT. Protein sequence: CASSSWAGGDTEAFF.

V and J are TRBV6-5 and TRBJ1-6; TRBD1 aligns across 7 bases. This CDR3 contains 16 residues. Trimming took 0 bases from V and 5 from J; bases not matched to a gene: 4. The V gene's germline CDR1 is MNHEY and CDR2 SVGAGI. The DNA of the CDR3 is TGTGCCAGCAGTTACTCCCAGGGGGGAGATAATTCACCCCTCCACTTT. It translates to CASSYSQGGDNSPLHF.

The J gene is TRBJ1-1, the V gene TRBV2, with 7 positions matching TRBD1. The CDR3 loop spans 14 amino acids. V lost 7 bases and J lost 6; bases outside the gene matches: 11. CDR1 is SNHLY, CDR2 FYNNEI, per germline. CDR3 coding DNA: TGTGCCAGCAACCCCGACAGGGCGGGGGCTGAAGCTTTCTTT. It encodes CASNPDRAGAEAFF. The full variable domain, its missing parts supplied by reference TRBV2 and TRBJ1-1, is EPEVTQTPSHQVTQMGQEVILRCVPISNHLYFYWYRQILGQKVEFLVSFYNNEISEKSEIFDDQFSVERPDGSNFTLKIRSTKLEDSAMYFCASNPDRAGAEAFFGQGTRLTVV.

The chain combines TRBV19 with TRBJ1-1, with a tentative D call TRBD1 (5 bases). Germline CDR1 LNHDA, CDR2 SQIVND (reference sequence). Trimming left V 5 bases short and J 0 bases short, with 13 bases between. The CDR3 sequence is 15 residues long. The CDR3, as DNA: TGTGCCAGTAGTGGACCCGGGACGGTGAACACTGAAGCTTTCTTT. This sequence encodes CASSGPGTVNTEAFF.

This clone showed up just once. This chain connects TRBV19 to TRBJ1-2, with 7 positions matching TRBD1. Per germline, CDR1 LNHDA and CDR2 SQIVND (reference sequence). This CDR3 region has 16 residues. J gave up 0 bases and V 6 bases, and 10 bases lay outside the gene matches. CDR3 residues: CASSFYSGTANYGYTF. The CDR3 DNA reads as TGTGCCAGTAGCTTCTACTCCGGGACAGCTAACTATGGCTACACCTTC.

This clone was recorded once. The V call is TRBV11-2, the J call TRBJ1-5, with D unresolved. Per germline, CDR1 SGHAT and CDR2 FQNNGV. Between the trimmed V and J ends, which lost 1 base and 2 bases, there was a span of 12 bases. The CDR3 is 16 residues long. CDR3 amino acids: CASSLVAGSGNQPQHF. CDR3 bases: TGTGCCAGCAGCTTAGTGGCGGGGTCAGGCAATCAGCCCCAGCATTTT.

CDR3 in amino acids: CASSFTIGQYNEQFF. The CDR3 coding sequence is TGCGCCAGCAGCTTCACAATTGGACAGTACAATGAGCAGTTCTTC. The V call is TRBV5-1, the J call TRBJ2-1; D is perhaps TRBD1 (6 bases). The CDR3 has 15 amino acids. In germline, CDR1 is SGHRS, CDR2 YFSETQ. V was trimmed by 2 bases and J by 4 bases, leaving 13 bases between them.

This chain uses TRBV4-1 with TRBJ2-5; 8 bases agree with TRBD1. The CDR3 has 15 amino acids. With 4 bases clipped from V and 1 base from J, the junction kept 5 bases outside the gene matches. CDR1 and CDR2 from the germline V gene are MGHRA and YSYEKL. Here the CDR3 reads CASSPLGQGQETQYF. In nucleotides, the CDR3 is TGCGCCAGCAGCCCACTCGGACAGGGCCAAGAGACCCAGTACTTC.

V usage is TRBV4-3 and J usage is TRBJ2-3, with TRBD1 identical over 11 bases. The germline gives CDR1 LGHNA, CDR2 YSLEER. This CDR3 contains 16 residues. The trim removed 0 bases at V and 4 bases at J, leaving 3 bases unmatched. The CDR3 nucleotides read TGCGCCAGCAGCCAAGAGTGGACAGGGGGCGCAGATACGCAGTATTTT. This encodes CASSQEWTGGADTQYF.

This clone was observed a handful of times. The J gene is TRBJ1-5, the V gene TRBV7-8, with D uncertain. Trimming took off 5 bases at V and 1 base at J, with 12 bases between the two ends. Germline V gives CDR1 SGHVS, CDR2 FQNEAQ. The CDR3 has 15 amino acids. The CDR3 DNA is TGTGCCAGCAGCGACCGGGCGTGGAGCAATCAGCCCCAGCATTTT. It specifies CASSDRAWSNQPQHF.

In its sample, this clone was seen a few times. CDR3 sequence (DNA): TGTGCCAGTTGGCGGGGAACCGGGGAGCTGTTTTTT. Translated, it gives CASWRGTGELFF. J is TRBJ2-2 and V is TRBV27, with a weak D call TRBD2 (6 bases). CDR1 and CDR2 (germline): MNHEY, SMNVEV (reference sequence). V shed 9 bases and J shed 5 bases, with 10 bases lying between them. The CDR3 runs to 12 residues.

The chain combines TRBV19 with TRBJ1-5; no reliable D call. Between the trimmed V and J ends, which lost 3 bases and 0 bases, there was a span of 12 bases. CDR3 size: 16 residues. CDR1 LNHDA and CDR2 SQIVND come from the germline V gene (reference sequence). CDR3 loop: CASSIPPQDSNQPQHF. As DNA, the CDR3 is TGTGCCAGTAGTATTCCCCCTCAGGATAGCAATCAGCCCCAGCATTTT.

The chain has TRBV3-1 (or the pseudogene TRBV3-2) and TRBJ1-1, with TRBD1 identical over 9 bases. Germline values: CDR1 LGHDT, CDR2 YNNKEL (reference sequence). The length of the CDR3 is 17 residues. Losses at the gene ends were 1 base for V and 4 bases for J; bases not matched to a gene: 10. CDR3 sequence (DNA): TGTGCCAGCAGCCAAGGACAGGGGGTACGGGCACTCACTGAAGCTTTCTTT. Amino acid sequence: CASSQGQGVRALTEAFF.

This chain connects TRBV6-5 to TRBJ1-6; D possibly corresponds to TRBD1 (5 bases). The germline CDR1 and CDR2 sequences are MNHEY and SVGAGI. Trimming removed 4 bases from V and 12 bases from J, with 19 bases in between. The CDR3 is 15 residues long. The DNA for the CDR3 is TGTGCCAGCAGTTCAGCCGGGACCGGGTCTTTACCCCTCCACTTT. It is translated as CASSSAGTGSLPLHF.

The chain uses TRBV7-3 and TRBJ2-1, with 7 bases lining up with TRBD1. Losses at the gene ends were 3 bases for V and 5 bases for J; bases not matched to a gene: 1. From germline, CDR1 is SGHTA and CDR2 FQGTGA. The CDR3 is 13 residues long. CDR3 in DNA: TGTGCCAGCAGCTTTGACAGGGACAATGAGCAGTTCTTC. As protein: CASSFDRDNEQFF.

The chain uses TRBV7-9 and TRBJ2-7; D is ambiguous. The CDR3 runs 13 residues. Trimming removed 7 bases at V and 1 base at J, with 11 bases between. Germline lookup yields CDR1 SEHNR and CDR2 FQNEAQ (reference sequence). As DNA, the CDR3 is TGTGCCAGCACCTACTCAGAATCCTACGAGCAGTACTTC. Translating it yields CASTYSESYEQYF.